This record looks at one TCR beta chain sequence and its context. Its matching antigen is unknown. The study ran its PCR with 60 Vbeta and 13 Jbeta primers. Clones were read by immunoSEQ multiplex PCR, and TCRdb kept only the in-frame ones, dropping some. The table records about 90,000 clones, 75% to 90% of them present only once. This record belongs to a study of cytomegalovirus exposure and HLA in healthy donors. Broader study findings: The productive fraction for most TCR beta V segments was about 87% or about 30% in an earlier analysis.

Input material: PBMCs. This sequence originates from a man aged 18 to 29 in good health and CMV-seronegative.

The CDR3 bases are TGTGCCAGCAGCTTAGATCACAGGGGGCAGGGCTATAATTCACCCCTCCACTTT. Amino acids: CASSLDHRGQGYNSPLHF. V usage is TRBV7-8 and J usage is TRBJ1-6, with 9 bases aligning to TRBD1. Germline CDR1 reads SGHVS; CDR2 reads FQNEAQ. The junction had 7 bases not matched to a gene; V was cut back by 1 base and J by 3 bases. The CDR3 runs 18 residues. The variable domain in full, with the rest retrieved from reference TRBV7-8 and TRBJ1-6, is GAGVSQSPRYKVAKRGQDVALRCDPISGHVSLFWYQQALGQGPEFLTYFQNEAQLDKSGLPSDRFFAERPEGSVSTLKIQRTQQEDSAVYLCASSLDHRGQGYNSPLHFGNGTRLTVT.